This TCR beta chain is from a study of regulatory T cells in long-lasting Graves disease. Study details: Treatment with antithyroid drugs for over 5 years, together with positive TSH receptor antibodies, meant persistent Graves' disease.

The TCR beta library used iRepertoire HTBI primers with Arm-PCR amplification of CDR3. TCRdb itself ran the multiplex PCR reads through MiXCR, one entry per CDR3 protein. The profile shows over 350,000 distinct CDR3 sequences, around 21% of them singletons. Time point described: persistent/refractory GD, antithyroid drugs over 5 years with positive TRAb. The TCR library was prepared using RNA isolated from PBMCs. Tubes containing EDTA received nine milliliters of drawn peripheral blood. Findings and caveats of the study: Few sampled subjects may have lowered accuracy. Persistent patients shared more public clonotypes (2,741) than newly diagnosed patients (around 1,000).

This clonotype was seen ten or more times. The antigen is unknown. The CDR3 sequence is 13 residues long. Trimming took off 1 base at V and 1 base at J, with 4 bases between the two ends. CDR1 LNHDA and CDR2 SQIVND come from the germline V gene (reference sequence). Sequencing was performed on peripheral blood mononuclear cells (PBMCs), taken when the disease was refractory, from a patient treated with antithyroid drugs. This TCR came from a female donor with Graves disease. The chain combines TRBV19 with TRBJ1-1; D call uncertain. The CDR3 region is CASSIARNTEAFF. CDR3 coding DNA: TGTGCCAGTAGTATAGCGAGGAACACTGAAGCTTTCTTT.